These 31 T cell receptor beta chains originate from one sample sequenced in a study of blood T cell repertoires in COVID-19. The table came from immunoSEQ multiplex PCR; TCRdb's copy has only in-frame clones and leaves some out. The sample comprises over 15,000 clones, around three quarters of which are singletons, and 25% to 35% rests with the top ten. Sequences were obtained from peripheral blood. The receptors derive from a man between 65 and 80 years old with active or convalescent COVID-19.

The sample holds a few counts of this clone. The J gene is TRBJ2-2, the V gene TRBV30, with 10 positions matching TRBD1. Germline V gene sequence: CDR1 GTSNPN, CDR2 SVGIG (reference sequence). Trimming at V came to 8 bases and at J to 5 bases, leaving 5 bases not matched to a gene. This CDR3 is built from 13 residues. CDR3 DNA: TGTGCCAAATCGGGACAGGGGACCGGGGAGCTGTTTTTT. This encodes CAKSGQGTGELFF.

The rearrangement joins TRBV3-1 (or the pseudogene TRBV3-2) to TRBJ2-1; a weak D match, TRBD1 (6 bases). The germline V gene has CDR1 LGHDT and CDR2 YNNKEL (reference sequence). The V end was cut by 4 bases, the J end by 10 bases, with 17 bases between. The CDR3 has 14 amino acids. CDR3 protein: CASSLRDTQSEQFF. As DNA, the CDR3 is TGTGCCAGCAGCCTCCGGGACACCCAATCCGAGCAGTTCTTC.

This chain connects TRBV4-3 to TRBJ2-7, with a possible D match to TRBD2 (6 bases). Trimming took 3 bases from V and 1 from J, leaving 16 bases between them. The germline gives CDR1 LGHNA, CDR2 YSLEER. This CDR3 contains 16 residues. CDR3 bases: TGCGCCAGCAGCCATAACCGGGACTTCTTATCCTACGAGCAGTACTTC. Amino acids: CASSHNRDFLSYEQYF.

CDR3 coding DNA: TGCGCCAGCAGCTTCGGACAGGATAATTCACCCCTCCACTTT. Translating it yields CASSFGQDNSPLHF. The chain recombines TRBV5-1 with TRBJ1-6, with TRBD1 identical over 7 bases. V was clipped by 2 bases and J by 5 bases; unmatched bases: 1. This CDR3 region has 14 residues. CDR1 is SGHRS and CDR2 is YFSETQ in the germline V gene.

This clone was seen a handful of times. The V gene is TRBV19, the J gene TRBJ1-5, with TRBD1 matching over 7 bases. Germline V gene lookup returns CDR1 LNHDA and CDR2 SQIVND (reference sequence). This CDR3 contains 13 residues. With V trimmed by 5 bases and J by 4 bases, 2 bases remained unmatched. The CDR3 DNA reads as TGTGCCAGTAGTCAGGACAGGAATCAGCCCCAGCATTTT. This gives the protein CASSQDRNQPQHF.

The chain couples TRBV20-1 to TRBJ1-2; no definite D call. Per the germline V gene, CDR1 is DFQATT and CDR2 is SNEGSKA (reference sequence). This CDR3 has 10 amino acids. Trimming stripped 6 bases from V and 3 bases from J, with 5 bases between. The CDR3 is CSALYYGYTF. CDR3 DNA: TGCAGTGCCCTATACTATGGCTACACCTTC.

The rearrangement links TRBV28 to TRBJ2-3; 8 bases are shared with TRBD2. The V gene end was trimmed by 10 bases and the J gene end by 6 bases; junction bases not matched to a gene: 9. The CDR3 length is 13 residues. Per the germline V gene, CDR1 is MDHEN and CDR2 is SYDVKM. CDR3 protein: CAIGAGGLDTQYF. Here the CDR3 DNA reads TGTGCCATTGGGGCGGGAGGTCTGGATACGCAGTATTTT.

This clone was recorded only once. V is TRBV19 and J is TRBJ2-2, with D possibly matching TRBD1 (6 bases). Germline-derived CDR1 and CDR2 are LNHDA and SQIVND (reference sequence). Trimming shortened V by 5 bases and J by 6 bases, and 13 bases separated the two germline ends. The CDR3 sequence is 14 residues long. CDR3 loop: CASSPLNRAGELFF. The CDR3 DNA reads as TGTGCCAGTAGTCCACTTAACAGGGCCGGGGAGCTGTTTTTT.

The chain recombines TRBV5-1 with TRBJ1-1; D is perhaps TRBD1 (5 bases). The germline V gene encodes CDR1 SGHRS and CDR2 YFSETQ. The CDR3 has 15 amino acids. V was cut by 0 bases and J by 4 bases, with 13 bases left in between. CDR3 bases: TGCGCCAGCAGCTTGGAGATAGGGGCTCCCACTGAAGCTTTCTTT. It is translated as CASSLEIGAPTEAFF. Complete variable domain (other parts from reference TRBV5-1 and TRBJ1-1): KAGVTQTPRYLIKTRGQQVTLSCSPISGHRSVSWYQQTPGQGLQFLFEYFSETQRNKGNFPGRFSGRQFSNSRSEMNVSTLELGDSALYLCASSLEIGAPTEAFFGQGTRLTVV.

The rearrangement links TRBV5-1 to TRBJ2-7; 9 bases are a match to TRBD1. Germline V gene data show CDR1 as SGHRS and CDR2 as YFSETQ. The CDR3 extends over 16 amino acids. V gave up 0 bases and J gave up 2 bases; unmatched junction bases: 6. CDR3 residues: CASSLVGGQGTYEQYF. Written as DNA, the CDR3 is TGCGCCAGCAGCTTGGTCGGGGGACAGGGAACCTACGAGCAGTACTTC.

The chain's CDR3 is CASRTLDTFNQPQHF. The CDR3 bases are TGTGCCAGTAGGACTTTGGACACCTTTAATCAGCCCCAGCATTTT. The chain combines TRBV19 with TRBJ1-5; possible D gene TRBD1, 5 bases. The ends were cut back, 6 bases at V and 4 bases at J, with 16 bases in the middle. CDR1 LNHDA and CDR2 SQIVND come from the germline V gene (reference sequence). The CDR3 runs 15 residues.

This chain uses TRBV5-4 with TRBJ2-7; 11 positions match TRBD2. With 0 bases clipped from V and 6 bases from J, the junction kept 2 bases outside the gene matches. Germline CDR1 reads SGHNT; CDR2 reads YYREEE (reference sequence). There are 14 residues in the CDR3. The CDR3 DNA follows: TGTGCCAGCAGCTTGGGACTAGCGGGGTTCGAGCAGTACTTC. It codes for CASSLGLAGFEQYF.

This clone was counted only a few times. This chain joins TRBV29-1 and TRBJ1-4; 11 bases match TRBD1. Germline V CDR1 and CDR2: SQVTM, ANQGSEA. The junction had 7 bases not matched to a gene; V was cut back by 7 bases and J by 3 bases. The CDR3 runs 15 residues. CDR3 sequence: CSARTGGAANEKLFF. The CDR3 coding sequence is TGCAGCGCAAGGACAGGGGGCGCAGCTAATGAAAAACTGTTTTTT.

This chain uses TRBV2 with TRBJ2-7; tentatively, D is TRBD1 (6 bases). Trimming took off 0 bases at V and 4 bases at J, with 13 bases between the two ends. CDR1 is SNHLY and CDR2 is FYNNEI in the germline V gene. The CDR3 contains 15 residues. The CDR3 nucleotides are TGTGCCAGCAGTGAAGCTTTGGGGGCCCAATACGAGCAGTACTTC. It is translated as CASSEALGAQYEQYF.

V gene TRBV28 combines with J gene TRBJ1-6, with D possibly TRBD1 on 5 matching bases. Germline V gene data show CDR1 as MDHEN and CDR2 as SYDVKM. V lost 2 bases to trimming and J lost 5 bases, with 7 bases between them. The CDR3 runs 14 residues. The CDR3 nucleotides read TGTGCCAGCAGTTTAGGGGCAGATAATTCACCCCTCCACTTT. This gives the protein CASSLGADNSPLHF.

V and J are TRBV5-1 and TRBJ2-6, with D possibly matching TRBD2 (6 bases). CDR3 size: 17 residues. V was cut by 1 base and J by 0 bases, with 11 bases left in between. Germline V gives CDR1 SGHRS, CDR2 YFSETQ. CDR3 DNA: TGCGCCAGCAGCTTGTACGGGGGAGCCTCTGGGGCCAACGTCCTGACTTTC. Amino acids: CASSLYGGASGANVLTF. Full variable domain (rest looked up from reference TRBV5-1 and TRBJ2-6): KAGVTQTPRYLIKTRGQQVTLSCSPISGHRSVSWYQQTPGQGLQFLFEYFSETQRNKGNFPGRFSGRQFSNSRSEMNVSTLELGDSALYLCASSLYGGASGANVLTFGAGSRLTVL.

The gene calls are TRBV7-3 and TRBJ2-2, with 8 bases lining up with TRBD1. J gave up 0 bases and V 5 bases, and 2 bases lay outside the gene matches. This CDR3 comprises 15 residues. Germline V gene data show CDR1 as SGHTA and CDR2 as FQGTGA. The CDR3 sequence: CASSRDRTNTGELFF. The CDR3 DNA follows: TGTGCCAGCAGCCGGGACAGGACGAACACCGGGGAGCTGTTTTTT.

The rearrangement uses TRBV19 and TRBJ2-3; D not resolved. Germline V gives CDR1 LNHDA, CDR2 SQIVND (reference sequence). Trimming removed 1 base at V and 6 bases at J, with 8 bases between. CDR3 length: 13 residues. The CDR3 DNA reads TGTGCCAGTAGTATAGGGGCCCGCGATACGCAGTATTTT. Amino acids: CASSIGARDTQYF.

This clone was seen only a few times. The chain couples TRBV6-5 to TRBJ1-4; D is perhaps TRBD1 (5 bases). Germline-derived CDR1 and CDR2 are MNHEY and SVGAGI. The V gene lost 2 bases and the J gene lost 2 bases, with 12 bases spanning the gap. This CDR3 comprises 16 residues. The CDR3 region is CASSYRGGTTNEKLFF. The DNA for the CDR3 is TGTGCCAGCAGTTACCGGGGGGGGACGACTAATGAAAAACTGTTTTTT.

The chain employs TRBV5-1 and TRBJ2-3, with D possibly being TRBD1 (5 bases). V lost 7 bases and J lost 0, with 12 bases in between. The CDR3 is 14 residues long. In germline, CDR1 is SGHRS, CDR2 YFSETQ. CDR3 residues: CASVPTASTDTQYF. The CDR3, as DNA: TGCGCCAGCGTACCGACAGCTAGCACAGATACGCAGTATTTT.

This clone was seen only once. This chain uses TRBV30 with TRBJ2-6, with 7 bases fitting TRBD2. The length of the CDR3 is 15 residues. Germline loops: CDR1 GTSNPN, CDR2 SVGIG (reference sequence). The CDR3 DNA is TGTGCTGAGACCTCGGGGGGCTCTGGGGCCAACGTCCTGACTTTC. Translation: CAETSGGSGANVLTF.

This chain joins TRBV12-3 or TRBV12-4 and TRBJ2-1; 7 nucleotides match TRBD2. The CDR3 loop spans 13 amino acids. J was trimmed by 9 bases and V by 1 base; bases with no gene match: 3. The CDR3 DNA reads as TGTGCCAGCAGTTTAGGGGGGGGAGGTGAGCAGTTCTTC. It encodes CASSLGGGGEQFF.

This clone is judged medium-sized. The genes are TRBV2 and TRBJ1-2; 7 nucleotides line up with TRBD1. From germline, CDR1 is SNHLY and CDR2 FYNNEI. This CDR3 comprises 13 residues. With V trimmed by 4 bases and J by 8 bases, 7 bases remained unmatched. CDR3 in amino acids: CASSVDRSGGYTF. CDR3 bases: TGTGCCAGCAGTGTGGACAGGTCTGGGGGCTACACCTTC.

V is TRBV10-3 and J is TRBJ1-1; 8 positions agree with TRBD1. J lost 3 bases, V lost 8 bases, and 14 bases had no gene match. Germline V CDR1 and CDR2: ENHRY, SYGVKD. The CDR3 covers 16 residues. CDR3 in DNA: TGTGCCATCTCCGGACAGGGTAGGGGGACGGACACTGAAGCTTTCTTT. It codes for CAISGQGRGTDTEAFF.

This chain joins TRBV6-1 and TRBJ1-5; TRBD1 is a possible D gene (6 bases). With 2 bases removed from V and 1 base from J, the gap between germline ends came to 15 bases. Germline CDR1 and CDR2: MNHNS and SASEGT. The length of the CDR3 is 17 residues. The CDR3 bases are TGTGCCAGCAGTGAATACAGGGAGACAGGCAGCAATCAGCCCCAGCATTTT. Amino acid sequence: CASSEYRETGSNQPQHF.

The chain couples TRBV7-3 to TRBJ2-7, with 8 bases fitting TRBD1. The CDR3 is 17 amino acids. The ends lost 2 bases at V and 1 base at J; junction bases unmatched: 10. Germline values: CDR1 SGHTA, CDR2 FQGTGA. The chain's CDR3 is CASSLVGQGVTSYEQYF. CDR3 nucleotides: TGTGCCAGCAGCTTAGTCGGACAGGGAGTTACATCCTACGAGCAGTACTTC.

This chain uses TRBV30 with TRBJ2-7, with 8 nucleotides matching TRBD2. The V gene's germline CDR1 is GTSNPN and CDR2 SVGIG (reference sequence). The CDR3 length is 13 residues. V shed 3 bases, J shed 9 bases, and the junction held 10 bases outside the gene matches. The CDR3 DNA follows: TGTGCCTGGAGAACCAGCGGGAGCACCCCGCAGTACTTC. Protein sequence: CAWRTSGSTPQYF.

This clone is a singleton in its sample. The V and J genes are TRBV7-9 and TRBJ2-2; 11 nucleotides align to TRBD1. CDR3 size: 19 residues. V was clipped by 4 bases and J by 7 bases; unmatched bases: 17. The germline CDR1 and CDR2 sequences are SEHNR and FQNEAQ (reference sequence). The CDR3 loop reads CASSSHNSGQGVSVGELFF. The CDR3 region has the DNA TGTGCCAGCAGCTCCCATAACTCGGGACAGGGGGTCTCGGTCGGGGAGCTGTTTTTT.

V and J are TRBV6-5 and TRBJ2-1; TRBD2 aligns across 9 bases. Germline CDR1 and CDR2: MNHEY and SVGAGI. Trimming took 2 bases from V and 5 from J; bases not matched to a gene: 4. The CDR3 covers 15 residues. CDR3 sequence reads: CASSYLREGDNEQFF. CDR3 sequence (DNA): TGTGCCAGCAGTTACCTGCGGGAGGGCGACAATGAGCAGTTCTTC.

This chain connects TRBV6-5 to TRBJ1-2; 7 bases agree with TRBD1. The CDR3 spans 13 residues. The germline V gene encodes CDR1 MNHEY and CDR2 SVGAGI. With V trimmed by 0 bases and J by 5 bases, 0 bases remained unmatched. Here the CDR3 DNA reads TGTGCCAGCAGTTACTCGACAGGGTATGGCTACACCTTC. Its translation: CASSYSTGYGYTF.

This sequence joins TRBV10-2 and TRBJ1-5; D is undetermined. Germline assignment: CDR1 WSHSY and CDR2 SAAADI. The CDR3 contains 14 residues. Trimming removed 7 bases from V and 2 bases from J, with 12 bases in between. This CDR3 is CASNAGLGNQPQHF. As DNA, the CDR3 is TGCGCCAGCAATGCAGGTCTTGGCAATCAGCCCCAGCATTTT.